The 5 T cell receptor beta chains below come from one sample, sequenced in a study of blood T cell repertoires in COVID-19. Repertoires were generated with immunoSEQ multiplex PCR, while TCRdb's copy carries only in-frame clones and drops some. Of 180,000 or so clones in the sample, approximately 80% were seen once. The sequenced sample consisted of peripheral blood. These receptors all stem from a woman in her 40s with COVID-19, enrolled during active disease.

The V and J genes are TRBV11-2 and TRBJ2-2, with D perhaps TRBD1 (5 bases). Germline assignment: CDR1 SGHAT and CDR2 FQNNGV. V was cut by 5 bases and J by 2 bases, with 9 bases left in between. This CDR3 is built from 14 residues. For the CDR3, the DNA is TGTGCCAGCAGCCCAGGACACAACACCGGGGAGCTGTTTTTT. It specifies CASSPGHNTGELFF.

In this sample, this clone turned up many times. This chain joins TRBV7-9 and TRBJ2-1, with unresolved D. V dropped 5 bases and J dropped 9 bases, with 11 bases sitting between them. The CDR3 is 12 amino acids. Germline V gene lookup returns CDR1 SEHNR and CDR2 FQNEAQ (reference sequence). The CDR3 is CASSVGYSEQFF. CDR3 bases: TGTGCCAGCAGCGTAGGGTATAGTGAGCAGTTCTTC. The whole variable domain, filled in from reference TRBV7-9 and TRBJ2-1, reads DTGVSQNPRHKITKRGQNVTFRCDPISEHNRLYWYRQTLGQGPEFLTYFQNEAQLEKSRLLSDRFSAERPKGSFSTLEIQRTEQGDSAMYLCASSVGYSEQFFGPGTRLTVL.

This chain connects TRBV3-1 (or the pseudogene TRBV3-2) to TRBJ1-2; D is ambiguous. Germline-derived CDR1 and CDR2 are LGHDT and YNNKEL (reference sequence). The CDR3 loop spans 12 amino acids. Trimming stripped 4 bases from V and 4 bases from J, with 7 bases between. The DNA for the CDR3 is TGTGCCAGCAGCCTGACAAGCTATGGCTACACCTTC. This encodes CASSLTSYGYTF.

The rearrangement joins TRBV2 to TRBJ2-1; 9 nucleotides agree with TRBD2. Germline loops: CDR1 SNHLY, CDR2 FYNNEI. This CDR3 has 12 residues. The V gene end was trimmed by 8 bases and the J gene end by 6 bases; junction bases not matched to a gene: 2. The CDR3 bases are TGTGCCAGCGTACTAGCGGGCAATGAGCAGTTCTTC. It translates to CASVLAGNEQFF. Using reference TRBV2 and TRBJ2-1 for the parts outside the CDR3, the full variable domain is EPEVTQTPSHQVTQMGQEVILRCVPISNHLYFYWYRQILGQKVEFLVSFYNNEISEKSEIFDDQFSVERPDGSNFTLKIRSTKLEDSAMYFCASVLAGNEQFFGPGTRLTVL.

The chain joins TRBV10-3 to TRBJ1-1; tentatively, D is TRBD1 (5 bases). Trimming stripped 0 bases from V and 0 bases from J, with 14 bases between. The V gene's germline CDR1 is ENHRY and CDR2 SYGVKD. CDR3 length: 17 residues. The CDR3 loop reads CAISESGVFRLNTEAFF. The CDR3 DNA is TGTGCCATCAGTGAGTCAGGGGTTTTTCGTTTGAACACTGAAGCTTTCTTT.